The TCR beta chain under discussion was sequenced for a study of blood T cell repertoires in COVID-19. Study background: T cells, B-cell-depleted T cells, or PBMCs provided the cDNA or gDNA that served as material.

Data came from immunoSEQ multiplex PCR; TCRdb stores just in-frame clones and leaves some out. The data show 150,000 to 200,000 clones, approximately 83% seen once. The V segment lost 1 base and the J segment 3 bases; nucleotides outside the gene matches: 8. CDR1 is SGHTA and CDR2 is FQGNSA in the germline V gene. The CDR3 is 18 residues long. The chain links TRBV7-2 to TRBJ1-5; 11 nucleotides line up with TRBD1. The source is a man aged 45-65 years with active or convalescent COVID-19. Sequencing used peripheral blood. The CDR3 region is CASSLVAGTGGFNQPQHF. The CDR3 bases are TGTGCCAGCAGCTTAGTAGCTGGGACAGGGGGGTTCAATCAGCCCCAGCATTTT. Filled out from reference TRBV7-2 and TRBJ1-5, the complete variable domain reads GAGVSQSPSNKVTEKGKDVELRCDPISGHTALYWYRQSLGQGLEFLIYFQGNSAPDKSGLPSDRFSAERTGGSVSTLTIQRTQQEDSAVYLCASSLVAGTGGFNQPQHFGDGTRLSIL.